The following is a T cell receptor (beta chain) sequence with its context. The data stem from a study of shared clonotypes between healthy human individuals. Background on the study: The donor group consisted of a couple of women and a few men, aged 18 to 49.

The method was immunoSEQ multiplex PCR; TCRdb's version includes in-frame clones alone and lacks a portion of them. This repertoire shows some 1.1 million clones, 77% found once; its top ten account for almost 0.9%. The receptor was isolated from a man between 18 and 35 years old in good health. Some clones in this sample may be carry-over from other donors' samples. The material sequenced was memory CD4+ T cells from PBMCs. Regarding subset: CD45RA-negative fraction.

This CDR3 is CASSTLAGVGSTDTQYF. CDR3 DNA sequence: TGTGCCAGCAGCACGCTAGCGGGGGTGGGGAGCACAGATACGCAGTATTTT. The chain is built from TRBV7-8 and TRBJ2-3; 10 bases align to TRBD2. V lost 5 bases to trimming and J lost 0 bases; unmatched junction nucleotides: 8. CDR1 and CDR2 from the germline V gene are SGHVS and FQNEAQ. This CDR3 region has 17 residues. Looking up the rest from reference TRBV7-8 and TRBJ2-3 gives the full variable domain: GAGVSQSPRYKVAKRGQDVALRCDPISGHVSLFWYQQALGQGPEFLTYFQNEAQLDKSGLPSDRFFAERPEGSVSTLKIQRTQQEDSAVYLCASSTLAGVGSTDTQYFGPGTRLTVL.